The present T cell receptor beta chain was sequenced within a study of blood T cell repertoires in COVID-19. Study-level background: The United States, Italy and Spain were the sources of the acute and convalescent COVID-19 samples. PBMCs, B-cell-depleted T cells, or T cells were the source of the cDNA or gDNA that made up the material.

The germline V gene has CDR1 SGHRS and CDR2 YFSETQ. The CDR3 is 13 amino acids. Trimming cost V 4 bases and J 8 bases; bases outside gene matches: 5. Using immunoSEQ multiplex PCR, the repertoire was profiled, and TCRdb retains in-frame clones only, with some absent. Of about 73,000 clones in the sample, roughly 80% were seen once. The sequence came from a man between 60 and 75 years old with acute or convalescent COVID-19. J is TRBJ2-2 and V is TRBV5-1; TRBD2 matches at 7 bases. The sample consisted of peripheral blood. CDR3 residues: CASSRASGGELFF. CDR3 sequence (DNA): TGCGCCAGCAGCCGAGCTAGCGGAGGGGAGCTGTTTTTT.